These T cell receptor beta chains were read from a single sample in a study of human T cells and chemical hapten exposure. TCRdb redid the calling of the RACE reads with MiXCR, one entry per CDR3 protein. Here the sample spans some 71,000 distinct CDR3 sequences, 10% to 13% being singletons. The sample was whole blood, taken in connection with sensitization to the hapten diphenylcyclopropenone (DPC). The receptors were gathered from a woman aged 45-59 years with alopecia areata. Some clones in this sample may be carry-over from other donors' samples. CDR3s include the opening cysteine and the closing phenylalanine or tryptophan. The D gene is left open where the match is weak. The size of a clone is reported for some rows only, either as once, few or many, or as a class for expanded clones.

>many|TRBV7-6|TRBJ2-2|-
CASSLAEGGNTGELFF
TGTGCCAGCAGCTTAGCCGAGGGAGGGAACACCGGGGAGCTGTTTTTT
>few|TRBV9|TRBJ2-2|-
CASSVGGSVELFF
TGTGCCAGCAGCGTAGGGGGATCCGTGGAGCTGTTTTTT
>many|TRBV18|TRBJ2-2|-
CASSPRQANTGELFF
TGTGCCAGCTCACCAAGACAGGCGAACACCGGGGAGCTGTTTTTT
>many|TRBV6-1|TRBJ2-1|TRBD2
CASIPTSGGYNEQFF
TGTGCCAGCATTCCGACTAGCGGAGGTTACAATGAGCAGTTCTTC
>many|TRBV20-1|TRBJ2-1|TRBD2
CSARSLAGLGEQFF
TGCAGTGCTAGAAGCCTAGCGGGATTAGGTGAGCAGTTCTTC
>many|TRBV12-3/TRBV12-4|TRBJ1-5|TRBD1
CASSPRGLGQPQHF
TGTGCCAGCAGTCCCAGGGGGTTGGGCCAGCCCCAGCATTTT
>many|TRBV29-1|TRBJ2-3|-
CSVDRSLERGTQYF
TGCAGCGTTGACCGAAGTTTGGAAAGGGGTACGCAGTATTTT
>many|TRBV28|TRBJ2-6|-
CASRVAGRPSSGANVLTF
TGTGCCAGCAGGGTAGCCGGACGTCCAAGCTCTGGGGCCAACGTCCTGACTTTC
>many|TRBV7-3|TRBJ1-1|-
CASSLTAENTEAFF
TGTGCCAGCAGCCTAACGGCCGAGAACACTGAAGCTTTCTTT
>many|TRBV11-2|TRBJ1-1|TRBD1
CASSLVQGAAQETEAFF
TGTGCCAGCAGCTTAGTACAGGGGGCGGCGCAGGAAACTGAAGCTTTCTTT
>-|TRBV6-6|TRBJ2-7|-
CASSYSIGGAYPSYEQYF
TGTGCCAGCAGTTACTCGATAGGCGGGGCCTATCCGTCCTACGAGCAGTACTTC
>-|TRBV5-1|TRBJ2-1|TRBD2
CASSLGTSNEQFF
TGCGCCAGCAGCTTGGGGACTAGCAATGAGCAGTTCTTC
>-|TRBV5-1|TRBJ1-1|-
CASSPSGETTEAFF
TGCGCCAGCAGCCCCTCAGGAGAGACCACTGAAGCTTTCTTT
>once|TRBV28|TRBJ1-1|-
CATARTEAFF
TGTGCCACCGCTCGCACTGAAGCTTTCTTT
>few|TRBV19|TRBJ2-5|TRBD2
CASSSITSGKETQYF
TGTGCCAGTAGTTCAATAACTAGCGGGAAAGAGACCCAGTACTTC
>many|TRBV5-1|TRBJ2-1|-
CASSRQGPDNEQFF
TGCGCCAGCAGCCGTCAGGGACCAGACAATGAGCAGTTCTTC
>few|TRBV20-1|TRBJ2-2|TRBD2
CSARTSLAGKELFF
TGCAGTGCTAGAACTAGTCTAGCGGGGAAGGAGCTGTTTTTT
>many|TRBV7-9|TRBJ2-1|-
CASSAGSYNEQFF
TGTGCCAGCTCCGCGGGATCCTACAATGAGCAGTTCTTC
>many|TRBV27|TRBJ1-2|-
CASRSPTRTGTDRRGYTF
TGTGCCAGCAGAAGCCCGACCCGAACAGGTACCGACCGAAGAGGCTACACCTTC
>many|TRBV6-4|TRBJ2-1|TRBD2
CASSPGLGSYNEQFF
TGTGCCAGCAGCCCAGGACTAGGGTCCTACAATGAGCAGTTCTTC
>few|TRBV19|TRBJ2-3|-
CASSYLSSTDTQYF
TGTGCCAGTAGCTACCTCTCTAGCACAGATACGCAGTATTTT
>-|TRBV12-3/TRBV12-4|TRBJ2-2|TRBD2
CASSLEAGGAGELFF
TGTGCCAGCAGTTTAGAAGCGGGAGGGGCCGGGGAGCTGTTTTTT
>few|TRBV12-5|TRBJ2-3|-
CASGSGTLSPDTQYF
TGTGCTAGTGGTTCGGGGACCCTAAGTCCAGATACGCAGTATTTT
>-|TRBV7-7|TRBJ2-6|TRBD2
CASSFDGGSRDAWANVLTF
TGTGCCAGCAGCTTTGACGGCGGGAGCCGCGATGCCTGGGCCAACGTCCTGACTTTC
>many|TRBV27|TRBJ1-1|-
CASSFSRGNTEAFF
TGTGCCAGCAGTTTTAGCAGGGGGAACACTGAAGCTTTCTTT
>many|TRBV7-6|TRBJ2-2|TRBD2
CASSSLAGGGTGELFF
TGTGCCAGCAGCTCGCTAGCGGGAGGAGGGACCGGGGAGCTGTTTTTT
>few|TRBV5-1|TRBJ2-7|-
CASSPLGGGYEQYF
TGCGCCAGCAGCCCGCTAGGGGGGGGGTACGAGCAGTACTTC
>few|TRBV2|TRBJ2-3|-
CASSLPPGHTQYF
TGTGCCAGCAGCCTACCCCCGGGACATACGCAGTATTTT
>many|TRBV29-1|TRBJ2-1|-
CSAFDNEQFF
TGCAGCGCCTTCGACAATGAGCAGTTCTTC
>few|TRBV10-1|TRBJ2-1|-
CASRGFPNEQFF
TGCGCCAGCAGGGGATTCCCAAATGAGCAGTTCTTC
>many|TRBV19|TRBJ1-6|-
CASSIVGRPPLHF
TGTGCCAGTAGTATCGTGGGGAGGCCACCCCTCCACTTT
>many|TRBV20-1|TRBJ1-5|-
CSAKDEVDQPQHF
TGCAGTGCTAAGGATGAGGTTGATCAGCCCCAGCATTTT
>-|TRBV12-3/TRBV12-4|TRBJ2-1|TRBD1
CASSLALGQTSYNEQFF
TGTGCCAGCAGTTTAGCCCTGGGACAGACATCCTACAATGAGCAGTTCTTC
>few|TRBV10-3|TRBJ2-7|-
CAITPDISYEQYF
TGTGCCATCACCCCGGACATTTCCTACGAGCAGTACTTC
>-|TRBV29-1|TRBJ1-1|-
CSVETPGTENTEAFF
TGCAGCGTTGAAACGCCCGGGACGGAGAACACTGAAGCTTTCTTT
>-|TRBV29-1|TRBJ1-1|-
CSARRGEAFF
TGCAGCGCCCGGAGGGGTGAAGCTTTCTTT
>few|TRBV10-3|TRBJ2-3|-
CAISESQARSSTDTQYF
TGTGCCATCAGTGAGAGCCAGGCTAGATCATCCACAGATACGCAGTATTTT
>-|TRBV3-1|TRBJ2-2|TRBD1
CASSQDRGPWTGELFF
TGTGCCAGCAGCCAAGACAGGGGGCCCTGGACCGGGGAGCTGTTTTTT
>few|TRBV27|TRBJ2-5|-
CASSPFNGETQYF
TGTGCCAGCAGTCCCTTTAACGGTGAGACCCAGTACTTC
>many|TRBV29-1|TRBJ2-3|-
CSVDAQGTDTQYF
TGCAGCGTTGACGCTCAGGGCACAGATACGCAGTATTTT
>many|TRBV20-1|TRBJ2-7|TRBD1
CSAQEQTGGYEQYF
TGCAGTGCTCAGGAACAGACAGGGGGCTACGAGCAGTACTTC
>many|TRBV7-9|TRBJ2-7|-
CASRTKIGRRKAMTYEQYF
TGTGCCAGCAGAACGAAAATAGGACGGAGGAAAGCGATGACCTACGAGCAGTACTTC
>many|TRBV29-1|TRBJ2-1|TRBD2
CSVDDGRVYNEQFF
TGCAGCGTTGATGACGGGAGGGTCTACAATGAGCAGTTCTTC
>many|TRBV12-3/TRBV12-4|TRBJ2-5|TRBD1
CASSRQGHTETQYF
TGTGCCAGCAGTCGACAGGGGCACACAGAGACCCAGTACTTC